Each of the 15 T cell receptor beta chains below was sequenced from the same sample in a study of CD8+ T cells in alopecia areata. Treatment in this sample: oral pan-JAK inhibitor, 5-10 mg twice daily. Once RNA had been extracted, it was reverse transcribed into cDNA to act as the sequencing template. Measured with immunoSEQ multiplex PCR; TCRdb has only the in-frame clones, and not every one. The sample yields about 280,000 clones, roughly 64% seen once. Here the sequenced sample was CD4+ T cells sorted from blood, taken at week 24, from a patient treated with tofacitinib. Receptor source: a human donor with alopecia areata.

This chain uses TRBV7-2 with TRBJ1-2; TRBD1 agrees at 9 bases. CDR1 and CDR2 from the germline V gene are SGHTA and FQGNSA. V dropped 1 base and J dropped 0; count of bases not matched to a gene: 0. The CDR3 sequence is 15 residues long. CDR3 bases: TGTGCCAGCAGCTTAGGGACAGGGGCTAACTATGGCTACACCTTC. It codes for CASSLGTGANYGYTF. Full variable domain (rest looked up from reference TRBV7-2 and TRBJ1-2): GAGVSQSPSNKVTEKGKDVELRCDPISGHTALYWYRQSLGQGLEFLIYFQGNSAPDKSGLPSDRFSAERTGGSVSTLTIQRTQQEDSAVYLCASSLGTGANYGYTFGSGTRLTVV.

The chain is built from TRBV5-6 and TRBJ2-5; perhaps TRBD2 as D (5 bases). This CDR3 region has 14 residues. The germline V gene has CDR1 SGHDT and CDR2 YYEEEE. The V end was cut by 0 bases, the J end by 7 bases, with 13 bases between. The chain's CDR3 is CASSLAEGLVTQYF. The CDR3 coding sequence is TGTGCCAGCAGCTTGGCCGAGGGATTGGTGACCCAGTACTTC. The full variable domain, completed using reference TRBV5-6 and TRBJ2-5, is DAGVTQSPTHLIKTRGQQVTLRCSPKSGHDTVSWYQQALGQGPQFIFQYYEEEERQRGNFPDRFSGHQFPNYSSELNVNALLLGDSALYLCASSLAEGLVTQYFGPGTRLLVL.

This clone appeared a few times. The chain carries TRBV12-5 and TRBJ2-1; D may correspond to TRBD1 or TRBD2 (5 bases each). Trimming removed 0 bases from V and 5 bases from J, with 11 bases in between. Germline CDR1 and CDR2: LGHNT and FRNRAP. This CDR3 contains 15 residues. CDR3 protein: CASGLVLGPNNEQFF. For the CDR3, the DNA is TGTGCTAGTGGTTTGGTTCTGGGACCCAACAATGAGCAGTTCTTC. Supplemented by reference TRBV12-5 and TRBJ2-1, the full variable domain reads DARVTQTPRHKVTEMGQEVTMRCQPILGHNTVFWYRQTMMQGLELLAYFRNRAPLDDSGMPKDRFSAEMPDATLATLKIQPSEPRDSAVYFCASGLVLGPNNEQFFGPGTRLTVL.

This chain connects TRBV10-3 to TRBJ1-6; D ambiguous. Trimming stripped 0 bases from V and 8 bases from J, with 11 bases between. The CDR3 loop spans 15 amino acids. CDR1 is ENHRY and CDR2 is SYGVKD in the germline V gene. The CDR3 protein is CAISESGGNDSPLHF. The CDR3 DNA follows: TGTGCCATCAGTGAGTCGGGAGGGAACGATTCACCCCTCCACTTT.

This clone was counted a few times. This sequence joins TRBV29-1 and TRBJ2-5, with 7 bases matching TRBD1. V lost 7 bases and J lost 5; bases outside the gene matches: 10. CDR1 is SQVTM and CDR2 is ANQGSEA in the germline V gene. CDR3 length: 13 residues. The CDR3 region is CSASRGLLETQYF. CDR3 sequence (DNA): TGCAGCGCCTCAAGGGGGCTCCTCGAGACCCAGTACTTC.

This sequence joins TRBV4-1 and TRBJ2-1; no clear D. Between the trimmed V and J ends, which lost 0 bases and 3 bases, there was a span of 12 bases. There are 16 residues in the CDR3. Germline CDR1 MGHRA, CDR2 YSYEKL. CDR3 sequence: CASSQDPQTFYNEQFF. DNA of the CDR3: TGCGCCAGCAGCCAAGATCCGCAGACCTTCTACAATGAGCAGTTCTTC.

This rearrangement joins TRBV20-1 to TRBJ2-5; D is undetermined. The J call may not be correct, given that the DNA end is closer to TRBJ2-7. This CDR3 is 11 amino acids long. Germline loops: CDR1 DFQATT, CDR2 SNEGSKA (reference sequence). The CDR3 region has the DNA TGCAGTGCTAGCCGTTCCTACGAGCAGTACTTC. It specifies CSASRSYEQYF.

The chain uses TRBV10-3 and TRBJ2-6; 10 bases agree with TRBD1. The CDR3 is 17 residues long. J gave up 2 bases and V 6 bases, and 7 bases lay outside the gene matches. Germline V gene data show CDR1 as ENHRY and CDR2 as SYGVKD. CDR3 residues: CAISHDRGPTGANVLTF. CDR3 nucleotides: TGTGCCATCAGCCACGACAGGGGGCCTACTGGGGCCAACGTCCTGACTTTC.

V gene TRBV5-1 combines with J gene TRBJ2-1, with D perhaps matching TRBD1 or TRBD2 (5 bases each). Germline values: CDR1 SGHRS, CDR2 YFSETQ. V dropped 3 bases and J dropped 9 bases, with 16 bases sitting between them. This CDR3 region has 14 residues. CDR3 region: CASSSQGRISEQFF. The CDR3 DNA follows: TGCGCCAGCAGCTCCCAGGGACGAATCAGTGAGCAGTTCTTC.

The chain is built from TRBV30 and TRBJ1-2; D remains ambiguous. Germline V lookup: CDR1 GTSNPN, CDR2 SVGIG (reference sequence). Between the trimmed V and J ends, which lost 0 bases and 7 bases, there was a span of 12 bases. The CDR3 spans 13 residues. CDR3 coding DNA: TGTGCCTGGAGTGTACGCAGTCTCTCTGGCTACACCTTC. Amino acids: CAWSVRSLSGYTF.

This clone has only a few counts. This sequence joins TRBV2 and TRBJ1-6; possibly TRBD1 for D (6 bases). The CDR3 extends over 13 amino acids. Germline V CDR1 and CDR2: SNHLY, FYNNEI. V lost 8 bases to trimming and J lost 3 bases, with 8 bases between them. The CDR3 nucleotides read TGTGCCAGCTTAGGGGGCTATAATTCACCCCTCCACTTT. Translated, it gives CASLGGYNSPLHF.

The rearrangement joins TRBV11-2 to TRBJ2-1; D may be TRBD2 (5 bases). The germline V gene encodes CDR1 SGHAT and CDR2 FQNNGV. The CDR3 sequence is 14 residues long. The V end was cut by 6 bases, the J end by 8 bases, with 17 bases between. DNA for the CDR3: TGTGCCAGCAGGTCCCTAGCCCATCACCATGAGCAGTTCTTC. Its translation: CASRSLAHHHEQFF.

The J gene is TRBJ1-1, the V gene TRBV6-5; TRBD1 matches at 7 bases. V dropped 4 bases and J dropped 5; count of bases not matched to a gene: 10. Germline loops: CDR1 MNHEY, CDR2 SVGAGI. The length of the CDR3 is 15 residues. The CDR3 coding sequence is TGTGCCAGCAGTTCGCAGGGGGTGAAGGGGACTGAAGCTTTCTTT. Encoded protein: CASSSQGVKGTEAFF.

This clone has just a few counts. V usage is TRBV5-6 and J usage is TRBJ2-5, with D perhaps matching TRBD1 (5 bases). CDR3 length equals 17 residues. V gave up 2 bases and J gave up 1 base, with 18 bases separating them. CDR1 is SGHDT, CDR2 YYEEEE, per germline. The CDR3 nucleotides are TGTGCCAGCAGCTTTTGGGGCAGTATTCGGGTCCAAGAGACCCAGTACTTC. It specifies CASSFWGSIRVQETQYF.

The rearrangement uses TRBV2 and TRBJ1-4; no clear D gene. Germline values: CDR1 SNHLY, CDR2 FYNNEI. Deletions cut 4 bases from V and 7 bases from J, with 4 bases between. This CDR3 spans 11 amino acids. In nucleotides, the CDR3 is TGTGCCAGCAGTGTTTCTGAAAAACTGTTTTTT. Protein product: CASSVSEKLFF.